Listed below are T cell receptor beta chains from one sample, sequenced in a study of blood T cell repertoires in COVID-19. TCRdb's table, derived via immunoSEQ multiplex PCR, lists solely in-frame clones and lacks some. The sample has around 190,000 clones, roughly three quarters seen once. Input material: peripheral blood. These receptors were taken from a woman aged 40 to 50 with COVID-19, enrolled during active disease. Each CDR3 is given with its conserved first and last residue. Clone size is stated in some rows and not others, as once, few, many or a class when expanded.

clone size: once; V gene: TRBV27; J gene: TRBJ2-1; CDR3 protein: CASSLIFQMAYNEQFF
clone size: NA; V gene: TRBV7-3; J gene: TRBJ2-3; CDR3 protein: CASSRGTSTDTQYF
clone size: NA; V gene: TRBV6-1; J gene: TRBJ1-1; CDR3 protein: CASSEITESEAFF
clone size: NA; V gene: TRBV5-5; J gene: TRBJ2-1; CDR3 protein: CASSLLRNEQFF
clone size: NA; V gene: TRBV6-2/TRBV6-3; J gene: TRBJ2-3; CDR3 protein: CASSYRLAGGPSTDTQYF
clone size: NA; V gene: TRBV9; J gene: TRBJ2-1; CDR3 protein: CASSPGGLQGGEQFF
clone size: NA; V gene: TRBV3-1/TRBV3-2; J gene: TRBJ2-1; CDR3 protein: CASSQLTGGAVDEQFF
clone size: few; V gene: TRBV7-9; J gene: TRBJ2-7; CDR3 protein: CASSPPSSGAYEQYF
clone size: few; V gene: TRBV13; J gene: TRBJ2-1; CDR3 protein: CASSRSGEQFF
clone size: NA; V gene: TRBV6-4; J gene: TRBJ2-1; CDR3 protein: CASSEGLAGPNEQFF
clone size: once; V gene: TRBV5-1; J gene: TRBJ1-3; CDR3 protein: CASSSQGAGNTIYF
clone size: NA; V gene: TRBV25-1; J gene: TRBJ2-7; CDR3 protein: CASSVRDEQYF